Listed below are T cell receptor beta chains from one sample, sequenced in a study of technical replicates of blood from several donors. Assay used: immunoSEQ multiplex PCR; TCRdb lists only in-frame clones, some missing. The profile shows around 13,000 clones, about four fifths of them singletons. Sequences were obtained from PBMCs. All receptors come from a human donor in good health. Both conserved end residues are part of each CDR3. The order of the fields is J gene, V gene, clone size, D gene, CDR3 protein, CDR3 DNA. A D gene is named only where the DNA matches it firmly. A row's size may be missing; if present it is once, few, many or a size class.

>TRBJ2-7|TRBV5-1|-|-
CASSLEGGLRALYEQYF
TGCGCCAGCAGCTTGGAGGGCGGGCTGCGGGCTCTCTACGAGCAGTACTTC
>TRBJ2-2|TRBV4-1|-|TRBD1
CASSHMDRENTGELFF
TGCGCCAGCAGCCATATGGACAGGGAGAACACCGGGGAGCTGTTTTTT
>TRBJ1-3|TRBV7-9|-|TRBD1
CASSLDRVTGNTIYF
TGTGCCAGCAGCTTGGACAGGGTCACTGGAAACACCATATATTTT
>TRBJ2-5|TRBV10-3|-|-
CAISPGPLETQYF
TGTGCCATCAGCCCAGGGCCCCTAGAGACCCAGTACTTC
>TRBJ2-7|TRBV30|-|TRBD1
CAWSPREGQGSYEQYF
TGTGCCTGGAGTCCCCGAGAGGGACAGGGGTCCTACGAGCAGTACTTC
>TRBJ2-7|TRBV11-2|once|TRBD2
CASSLGTSGLIYEQYF
TGTGCCAGCAGCCTAGGGACTAGCGGACTTATCTACGAGCAGTACTTC
>TRBJ2-7|TRBV5-1|-|-
CASSLVTVSYEQYF
TGCGCCAGCAGCTTGGTGACAGTCTCCTACGAGCAGTACTTC
>TRBJ2-7|TRBV5-1|-|TRBD1
CASSSTWTGTDSYEQYF
TGCGCCAGCAGCTCCACCTGGACCGGGACAGACTCCTACGAGCAGTACTTC
>TRBJ2-2|TRBV6-5|few|-
CASSLVPTGELFF
TGTGCCAGCAGTCTAGTGCCCACCGGGGAGCTGTTTTTT
>TRBJ2-7|TRBV9|-|TRBD2
CASSVDGSGTYEQYF
TGTGCCAGCAGCGTAGATGGTAGCGGGACCTACGAGCAGTACTTC
>TRBJ1-4|TRBV11-1|few|TRBD1
CASSHGQGATNEKLFF
TGTGCCAGCAGCCACGGACAGGGGGCAACTAATGAAAAACTGTTTTTT
>TRBJ1-1|TRBV30|few|TRBD1
CAWRAFGDRGSTEAFF
TGTGCCTGGAGAGCCTTTGGGGACAGGGGTTCCACTGAAGCTTTCTTT
>TRBJ2-1|TRBV6-5|-|TRBD2
CASSYGTSGQGEQFF
TGTGCCAGCAGTTACGGTACTAGCGGACAAGGAGAGCAGTTCTTC
>TRBJ2-3|TRBV5-1|-|-
CASSLGGPSTDTQYF
TGCGCCAGCAGCTTGGGGGGCCCTAGCACAGATACGCAGTATTTT
>TRBJ2-2|TRBV11-2|-|TRBD1
CASSLWGQGFGGELFF
TGTGCCAGCAGCTTATGGGGACAGGGGTTTGGCGGGGAGCTGTTTTTT
>TRBJ1-2|TRBV7-9|-|-
CASSSQGESGGYTF
TGTGCCAGCAGCTCACAGGGAGAGAGTGGTGGCTACACCTTC
>TRBJ2-7|TRBV30|-|TRBD1
CAWSGTGNVEQYF
TGTGCCTGGAGTGGGACAGGCAACGTAGAGCAGTACTTC
>TRBJ2-1|TRBV11-3|-|-
CASSLDQGGSSSYNEQFF
TGTGCCAGCAGCTTAGATCAGGGGGGATCAAGCTCCTACAATGAGCAGTTCTTC
>TRBJ2-7|TRBV13|-|TRBD2
CASSRPWDGAGVYEQYF
TGTGCCAGCAGTCGCCCCTGGGACGGGGCGGGGGTTTACGAGCAGTACTTC
>TRBJ2-1|TRBV7-9|-|TRBD2
CVTERGGLNEQFF
TGTGTTACAGAGCGGGGGGGGCTCAATGAGCAGTTCTTC
>TRBJ2-2|TRBV25-1|-|TRBD2
CASSSGLADTGELFF
TGTGCCAGCTCCTCCGGACTAGCGGATACCGGGGAGCTGTTTTTT
>TRBJ2-7|TRBV10-1|-|TRBD1
CASSGQGFWVF
TGCGCCAGCAGTGGACAGGGGTTCTGGGTCTTC
>TRBJ2-1|TRBV27|-|TRBD2
CASSWPSSGRHEQFF
TGTGCCAGCAGTTGGCCCTCTAGCGGGAGGCACGAGCAGTTCTTC
>TRBJ2-3|TRBV7-9|once|TRBD2
CASSDGIAGVDTQYF
TGTGCCAGCAGCGACGGGATAGCGGGAGTAGATACGCAGTATTTT
>TRBJ2-1|TRBV29-1|-|-
CSVGGGDSSYNEQFF
TGCAGCGTCGGGGGCGGGGACAGCTCCTACAATGAGCAGTTCTTC